One sample yielded the 27 T cell receptor beta chains listed below, sequenced in a study of early T cells in non-severe SARS-CoV-2 infection. TCRdb called the 5' RACE reads again in MiXCR, with one record for every CDR3 protein. The table has some 71,000 distinct CDR3 sequences, roughly 15% seen once. Sequenced sample: whole blood. All receptors derive from an adult who was a healthcare worker with PCR-confirmed SARS-CoV-2 infection or an uninfected control (not recorded which).

The sample holds a few counts of this clonotype. V is TRBV5-1 and J is TRBJ2-1; 10 bases agree with TRBD1. CDR3 length equals 17 residues. Per the germline V gene, CDR1 is SGHRS and CDR2 is YFSETQ. Germline trimming cut 0 bases from V and 4 bases from J; bases unmatched to any gene: 7. The CDR3 DNA reads as TGCGCCAGCAGCTTGGGACAGGGGGCCGGTCTTTACAATGAGCAGTTCTTC. Translating it yields CASSLGQGAGLYNEQFF.

V usage is TRBV29-1 and J usage is TRBJ2-3; 7 bases map to TRBD2. The CDR3 runs to 13 residues. CDR1 SQVTM and CDR2 ANQGSEA come from the germline V gene. V dropped 8 bases and J dropped 3; count of bases not matched to a gene: 8. The DNA for the CDR3 is TGCAGCACAAGACTAGCCGGGACAGATACGCAGTATTTT. Protein: CSTRLAGTDTQYF.

The rearrangement joins TRBV2 to TRBJ2-1; D is perhaps TRBD1 (5 bases). The germline V and J ends were trimmed by 4 bases and 6 bases, with 10 bases remaining between them. Germline CDR1 SNHLY, CDR2 FYNNEI. The CDR3 has 13 residues. The CDR3: CASSVDIVNEQFF. The CDR3 coding sequence is TGTGCCAGCAGTGTGGACATTGTCAATGAGCAGTTCTTC.

This clonotype has a handful of counts. J is TRBJ2-5 and V is TRBV20-1; a weak D match, TRBD2 (6 bases). CDR3 length equals 13 residues. Trimming cost V 6 bases and J 3 bases, with 14 bases left between them. The germline gives CDR1 DFQATT, CDR2 SNEGSKA (reference sequence). CDR3 sequence: CSARSGPEETQYF. Here the CDR3 DNA reads TGCAGTGCCAGAAGCGGGCCTGAAGAGACCCAGTACTTC.

This chain joins TRBV29-1 and TRBJ2-3; D may correspond to TRBD1 or TRBD2 (5 bases each). The V gene's germline CDR1 is SQVTM and CDR2 ANQGSEA. The CDR3 spans 11 residues. Trimming took off 4 bases at V and 5 bases at J, with 7 bases between the two ends. CDR3 protein: CSVGDQDTQYF. The CDR3 region has the DNA TGCAGCGTTGGGGACCAAGATACGCAGTATTTT.

The chain joins TRBV7-6 to TRBJ2-3; possible D gene TRBD2, 5 bases. The CDR3 runs to 16 residues. The germline CDR1 and CDR2 sequences are SGHVS and FNYEAQ. The V end was cut by 1 base, the J end by 3 bases, with 14 bases between. The CDR3 bases are TGTGCCAGCAGCTTAGGGTCCCGGGGTATAACAGATACGCAGTATTTT. Protein sequence: CASSLGSRGITDTQYF.

As concerns this clonotype: A read error may account for a junction end that differs from germline. The rearrangement links TRBV11-2 to TRBJ2-1, with a tentative D call TRBD2 (5 bases). Germline CDR1 is SGHAT and CDR2 is FQNNGV. The CDR3 sequence is 15 residues long. This chain's CDR3 is CASSLTGKVANEQFF. The CDR3 nucleotides are TGCGCCAGCAGCCTCACCGGGAAAGTAGCGAATGAGCAGTTCTTC.

The chain joins TRBV3-1 to TRBJ2-7, with TRBD1 identical over 7 bases. Germline CDR1 reads LGHDT; CDR2 reads YNNKEL (reference sequence). V lost 4 bases to trimming and J lost 4 bases; unmatched junction nucleotides: 7. CDR3 size: 14 residues. Here the CDR3 reads CASSPPGQLYEQYF. CDR3 in DNA: TGTGCCAGCAGCCCACCGGGACAGCTATACGAGCAGTACTTC.

The rearrangement uses TRBV19 and TRBJ1-1, with D uncertain. Trimming took 2 bases from V and 0 from J, leaving 13 bases between them. The CDR3 contains 16 residues. CDR1 is LNHDA and CDR2 is SQIVND in the germline V gene (reference sequence). The DNA of the CDR3 is TGTGCCAGTAGTATACCGCACCTAACATTGAACACTGAAGCTTTCTTT. Protein: CASSIPHLTLNTEAFF.

In this sample, this clonotype turned up many times. This chain uses TRBV15 with TRBJ2-7, with TRBD2 as a possible D gene (7 bases). The V end lost 11 bases, the J end lost 4 bases, and 27 bases lay between the germline ends. The CDR3 contains 16 residues. Germline V gives CDR1 LNHNV, CDR2 YYDKDF (reference sequence). CDR3 region: CAPVTGRGGRGYEQYF. CDR3 DNA: TGTGCCCCGGTCACCGGGCGCGGGGGCCGCGGGTACGAGCAGTACTTC.

The chain uses TRBV9 and TRBJ2-3, with TRBD1 identical over 7 bases. Per germline, CDR1 SGDLS and CDR2 YYNGEE. The CDR3 has 16 residues. Losses at the gene ends were 4 bases for V and 3 bases for J; bases not matched to a gene: 11. CDR3 amino acids: CASSTRQGGSTDTQYF. DNA for the CDR3: TGTGCCAGCAGCACCCGACAGGGTGGAAGTACAGATACGCAGTATTTT.

This chain connects TRBV10-3 to TRBJ2-5; D is ambiguous. Per the germline V gene, CDR1 is ENHRY and CDR2 is SYGVKD. V was trimmed by 2 bases and J by 2 bases, leaving 3 bases between them. The CDR3 has 12 residues. In nucleotides, the CDR3 is TGTGCCATCAGTGAGGTGCAAGAGACCCAGTACTTC. Translation gives CAISEVQETQYF.

In its sample, this clonotype was seen many times. This rearrangement joins TRBV20-1 to TRBJ2-4; D remains ambiguous. CDR1 is DFQATT and CDR2 is SNEGSKA in the germline V gene (reference sequence). The CDR3 is 16 residues long. V lost 6 bases and J 1 base, leaving 19 bases between the germline ends. CDR3 loop: CSAGLSSVGAKNIQYF. Here the CDR3 DNA reads TGCAGTGCGGGCCTTTCAAGCGTCGGGGCCAAAAACATTCAGTACTTC.

The gene calls are TRBV5-4 and TRBJ1-6; the D gene is possibly TRBD1 (6 bases). Germline values: CDR1 SGHNT, CDR2 YYREEE (reference sequence). The CDR3 runs to 15 residues. V lost 0 bases to trimming and J lost 10 bases, with 14 bases between them. CDR3 region: CASSLESAGVSPLHF. In DNA, the CDR3 is TGTGCCAGCAGCTTGGAATCGGCAGGGGTGTCACCCCTCCACTTT.

The rearrangement joins TRBV2 to TRBJ1-5; unclear D gene. This CDR3 spans 15 amino acids. The germline V gene encodes CDR1 SNHLY and CDR2 FYNNEI. Trimming left V 4 bases short and J 2 bases short, with 12 bases between. The CDR3 nucleotides read TGTGCCAGCAGTGGGGGTCAATTGGGCAATCAGCCCCAGCATTTT. Amino acid sequence: CASSGGQLGNQPQHF.

This clonotype was detected many times. J is TRBJ2-7 and V is TRBV6-5; 9 bases are a match to TRBD1. This CDR3 has 15 amino acids. J lost 4 bases, V lost 1 base, and 5 bases had no gene match. The germline V gene encodes CDR1 MNHEY and CDR2 SVGAGI. The CDR3 DNA is TGTGCCAGCAGTTACTATACAGACAGGGGGTACGAGCAGTACTTC. Its translation is CASSYYTDRGYEQYF.

This clonotype was picked up one time. This may be a read error: a much more frequent sequence differs by one nucleotide. This chain links TRBV11-2 with TRBJ1-2; D gene unclear. The CDR3 totals 11 residues. Trimming cost V 5 bases and J 2 bases, with 3 bases left between them. Looked up from germline, CDR1 is SGHAT and CDR2 is FQNNGV. CDR3 nucleotide sequence: TGTGCCAGCAGCGAAAACTATGGCTACACCTTC. Its protein is CASSENYGYTF. Full variable domain (rest looked up from reference TRBV11-2 and TRBJ1-2): EAGVAQSPRYKIIEKRQSVAFWCNPISGHATLYWYQQILGQGPKLLIQFQNNGVVDDSQLPKDRFSAERLKGVDSTLKIQPAKLEDSAVYLCASSENYGYTFGSGTRLTVV.

The sample holds a few counts of this clonotype. The V call is TRBV28, the J call TRBJ2-1, with D possibly being TRBD1 (6 bases). The germline gives CDR1 MDHEN, CDR2 SYDVKM. This CDR3 has 12 residues. V was clipped by 8 bases and J by 4 bases, with 9 bases between them. CDR3 residues: CASLRGYNEQFF. Written as DNA, the CDR3 is TGTGCCAGCTTAAGGGGGTACAATGAGCAGTTCTTC.

This clonotype was detected many times. The J gene is TRBJ2-5, the V gene TRBV4-1; 8 bases agree with TRBD2. V lost 4 bases, J lost 5 bases, and 6 bases stayed unmatched. The germline CDR1 and CDR2 sequences are MGHRA and YSYEKL. This CDR3 has 14 residues. This CDR3 reads CASSPAGTRETQYF. The DNA for the CDR3 is TGCGCCAGCAGCCCCGCCGGGACTAGGGAGACCCAGTACTTC.

The chain is built from TRBV6-1 and TRBJ2-7; tentatively, D is TRBD1 (7 bases). The V gene lost 6 bases and the J gene lost 6 bases, with 15 bases spanning the gap. This CDR3 is built from 13 residues. Germline V CDR1 and CDR2: MNHNS, SASEGT. The CDR3 protein is CASSEGARGEQYF. CDR3 bases: TGTGCCAGCAGCGAGGGGGCGCGGGGCGAGCAGTACTTC.

The V and J genes are TRBV14 and TRBJ2-1; possibly TRBD1 for D (5 bases). The CDR3 totals 16 residues. The germline V and J ends were trimmed by 6 bases and 8 bases, with 23 bases remaining between them. CDR1 is SGHDN and CDR2 is FVKESK in the germline V gene. The CDR3: CASSHLGGARVYEQFF. CDR3 coding DNA: TGTGCCAGCAGTCACTTAGGTGGGGCTAGAGTGTATGAGCAGTTCTTC. The variable domain in full, completed from reference TRBV14 and TRBJ2-1, reads EAGVTQFPSHSVIEKGQTVTLRCDPISGHDNLYWYRRVMGKEIKFLLHFVKESKQDESGMPNNRFLAERTGGTYSTLKVQPAELEDSGVYFCASSHLGGARVYEQFFGPGTRLTVL.

This clonotype has ten or more counts. J is TRBJ2-7 and V is TRBV4-2, with D tentatively TRBD2 (5 bases). CDR1 is LGHNA, CDR2 YNFKEQ, per germline. CDR3 size: 12 residues. The V end lost 2 bases, the J end lost 6 bases, and 8 bases lay between the germline ends. The CDR3 loop is CASSQNRGEQYF. In DNA, the CDR3 is TGTGCCAGCAGCCAAAACCGGGGCGAGCAGTACTTC.

V gene TRBV20-1 combines with J gene TRBJ2-5, with no clear D. From germline, CDR1 is DFQATT and CDR2 SNEGSKA (reference sequence). The CDR3 sequence is 13 residues long. Trimming removed 6 bases at V and 1 base at J, with 12 bases between. The CDR3 loop reads CSAHRTTQETQYF. CDR3 nucleotides: TGCAGTGCCCACCGGACGACCCAAGAGACCCAGTACTTC.

This clonotype has ten or more counts. This chain uses TRBV15 with TRBJ2-1, with D unresolved. The CDR3 spans 17 residues. Germline CDR1 is LNHNV and CDR2 is YYDKDF (reference sequence). V was shortened by 0 bases and J by 8 bases, with 20 bases between the two germline ends. The DNA of the CDR3 is TGTGCCACCAGCAGAGATCCCGATCGAAGCTTATCCTATGAGCAGTTCTTC. It is translated as CATSRDPDRSLSYEQFF.

The gene calls are TRBV11-2 and TRBJ1-1; perhaps TRBD1 as D (5 bases). Trimming shortened V by 2 bases and J by 4 bases, and 17 bases separated the two germline ends. Germline CDR1 and CDR2: SGHAT and FQNNGV. The CDR3 length is 16 residues. The CDR3 spells CASSLYGTQIFTEAFF. The CDR3 coding sequence is TGTGCCAGCAGCTTATATGGGACGCAGATATTCACTGAAGCTTTCTTT.

This clonotype has a handful of counts. The chain couples TRBV4-1 to TRBJ2-4; a possible D gene is TRBD1 (6 bases). This CDR3 is 15 amino acids long. Trimming stripped 1 base from V and 6 bases from J, with 13 bases between. Germline CDR1 and CDR2: MGHRA and YSYEKL. The CDR3 reads CASSQGRQALNIQYF. The CDR3 region has the DNA TGCGCCAGCAGCCAAGGTCGACAGGCGCTAAACATTCAGTACTTC.

This clonotype occurred many times. The chain joins TRBV7-9 to TRBJ2-3; D ambiguous. Germline V gene sequence: CDR1 SEHNR, CDR2 FQNEAQ (reference sequence). Trimming pared 5 bases from V and 4 bases from J, leaving 10 bases between. The CDR3 totals 13 residues. The CDR3 DNA follows: TGTGCCAGCAGCGGGTTAGTGTCAGATACGCAGTATTTT. It specifies CASSGLVSDTQYF.